Below are 31 T cell receptor beta chains sequenced from a single sample in a study of T cells in localized non-small cell lung cancer. Sequencing was performed with immunoSEQ multiplex PCR; in TCRdb, only in-frame clones are kept and a portion is missing. The table lists about 9,800 clones, around two fifths of them singletons, with 3% to 4.5% in the top ten. The input for sequencing was lymph node tissue, taken before any cancer treatment. The receptors come from a woman aged 35 to 75 with stage I lung adenocarcinoma.

The chain carries TRBV2 and TRBJ2-5; D may be TRBD1 (6 bases). The CDR3 is 16 amino acids. Trimming shortened V by 4 bases and J by 0 bases, and 15 bases separated the two germline ends. Germline CDR1 reads SNHLY; CDR2 reads FYNNEI. CDR3 amino acids: CASSGQAHLYQETQYF. The CDR3 DNA reads as TGTGCCAGCAGTGGACAGGCCCATCTTTACCAAGAGACCCAGTACTTC.

This clone is a singleton in its sample. The chain combines TRBV29-1 with TRBJ2-5, with 15 positions matching TRBD2. The CDR3 extends over 17 amino acids. Germline lookup yields CDR1 SQVTM and CDR2 ANQGSEA. Trimming cost V 1 base and J 5 bases; bases outside gene matches: 8. DNA of the CDR3: TGCAGCGTTGAAGTGTGGACTAGCGGGGGGGCCGGGGAGACCCAGTACTTC. Its protein is CSVEVWTSGGAGETQYF. Looking up the rest from reference TRBV29-1 and TRBJ2-5 gives the full variable domain: SAVISQKPSRDICQRGTSLTIQCQVDSQVTMMFWYRQQPGQSLTLIATANQGSEATYESGFVIDKFPISRPNLTFSTLTVSNMSPEDSSIYLCSVEVWTSGGAGETQYFGPGTRLLVL.

The J gene is TRBJ1-6, the V gene TRBV19; possibly TRBD1 for D (5 bases). Between the trimmed V and J ends, which lost 7 bases and 6 bases, there was a span of 19 bases. The length of the CDR3 is 16 residues. CDR1 and CDR2 (germline): LNHDA, SQIVND (reference sequence). CDR3 nucleotides: TGTGCCAGTAAGCTAGGCCCAGGGACTGGTAATTCACCCCTCCACTTT. This sequence encodes CASKLGPGTGNSPLHF.

The CDR3 region is CASSLRQGLDGGGYTF. The CDR3 DNA reads as TGTGCCAGCAGCCTGCGACAGGGCTTAGATGGAGGAGGCTACACCTTC. The rearrangement uses TRBV6-8 and TRBJ1-2; 7 bases map to TRBD1. CDR3 length equals 16 residues. Germline CDR1 MNHGY, CDR2 SAAAGT. The trim removed 6 bases at V and 8 bases at J, leaving 18 bases unmatched.

This chain links TRBV19 with TRBJ1-4; D gene ambiguous. This CDR3 spans 14 amino acids. Trimming took off 2 bases at V and 8 bases at J, with 12 bases between the two ends. Germline V gives CDR1 LNHDA, CDR2 SQIVND (reference sequence). CDR3 loop: CASSIKGLMEKLFF. The CDR3 DNA follows: TGTGCCAGTAGTATAAAGGGATTAATGGAAAAACTGTTTTTT.

This chain joins TRBV10-2 and TRBJ1-1; no clear D gene. Germline loops: CDR1 WSHSY, CDR2 SAAADI. This CDR3 contains 14 residues. Trimming stripped 0 bases from V and 1 base from J, with 6 bases between. DNA of the CDR3: TGCGCCAGCAGTGAGTCATTTGGGAACACTGAAGCTTTCTTT. Translated: CASSESFGNTEAFF.

This clone was recorded a few times. V usage is TRBV9 and J usage is TRBJ1-4; D not resolved. The CDR3 length is 13 residues. The V gene's germline CDR1 is SGDLS and CDR2 YYNGEE. V shed 0 bases and J shed 2 bases, with 2 bases lying between them. Here the CDR3 reads CASSVDTNEKLFF. CDR3 coding DNA: TGTGCCAGCAGCGTAGATACTAATGAAAAACTGTTTTTT.

The J gene is TRBJ1-2, the V gene TRBV29-1; tentatively, D is TRBD1 (5 bases). Trimming shortened V by 1 base and J by 6 bases, and 18 bases separated the two germline ends. The CDR3 is made up of 15 amino acids. Germline V gene data show CDR1 as SQVTM and CDR2 as ANQGSEA. The CDR3 is CSVEVGSQGDNGYTF. In DNA form, the CDR3 reads TGCAGCGTTGAAGTTGGGAGCCAGGGCGATAATGGCTACACCTTC.

The genes are TRBV9 and TRBJ1-1; 7 nucleotides line up with TRBD1. This CDR3 is 15 amino acids long. V trimming: 1 base; J trimming: 3 bases; junction bases outside the gene matches: 6. Germline CDR1 and CDR2: SGDLS and YYNGEE. The CDR3 DNA reads TGTGCCAGCAGCGTACAGACAGGGTGGGACACTGAAGCTTTCTTT. Its translation is CASSVQTGWDTEAFF.

This clone came up a few times. This chain joins TRBV11-3 and TRBJ1-3, with a possible D match to TRBD1 (5 bases). The CDR3 extends over 16 amino acids. Trimming removed 5 bases at V and 0 bases at J, with 14 bases between. Germline CDR1 SGHNT, CDR2 YENEEA. In nucleotides, the CDR3 is TGTGCCAGCAGCCGGATCGGGGCCGTCTCTGGAAACACCATATATTTT. Amino acid sequence: CASSRIGAVSGNTIYF. The full variable domain, rest sourced from reference TRBV11-3 and TRBJ1-3, is EAGVVQSPRYKIIEKKQPVAFWCNPISGHNTLYWYLQNLGQGPELLIRYENEEAVDDSQLPKDRFSAERLKGVDSTLKIQPAELGDSAVYLCASSRIGAVSGNTIYFGEGSWLTVV.

This clone was counted a single time. V and J are TRBV5-1 and TRBJ1-3; maybe TRBD1 (5 bases). V was trimmed by 2 bases and J by 0 bases, leaving 9 bases between them. This CDR3 contains 15 residues. Germline CDR1 reads SGHRS; CDR2 reads YFSETQ. CDR3 sequence (DNA): TGCGCCAGCAGCTTAACAGGTCTCTCTGGAAACACCATATATTTT. This encodes CASSLTGLSGNTIYF.

The CDR3 sequence: CSVSGTSDYEQYF. The CDR3 bases are TGCAGCGTTTCCGGGACTAGCGACTACGAGCAGTACTTC. V is TRBV29-1 and J is TRBJ2-7, with TRBD2 identical over 10 bases. This CDR3 is 13 amino acids long. The ends lost 5 bases at V and 3 bases at J; junction bases unmatched: 4. Per the germline V gene, CDR1 is SQVTM and CDR2 is ANQGSEA.

This rearrangement joins TRBV19 to TRBJ2-3; possibly TRBD2 for D (5 bases). There are 13 residues in the CDR3. CDR1 LNHDA and CDR2 SQIVND come from the germline V gene (reference sequence). The ends were cut back, 5 bases at V and 2 bases at J, with 8 bases in the middle. CDR3 region: CASSSGFTDTQYF. CDR3 in DNA: TGTGCCAGTAGTTCGGGGTTCACAGATACGCAGTATTTT. Variable domain in full (rest from reference TRBV19 and TRBJ2-3): DGGITQSPKYLFRKEGQNVTLSCEQNLNHDAMYWYRQDPGQGLRLIYYSQIVNDFQKGDIAEGYSVSREKKESFPLTVTSAQKNPTAFYLCASSSGFTDTQYFGPGTRLTVL.

This clone was seen a handful of times. The DNA of the CDR3 is TGTGCCAGTGACGACAGACAGGGAAGAAACACCATATATTTT. Its translation: CASDDRQGRNTIYF. The chain carries TRBV19 and TRBJ1-3; 7 bases agree with TRBD1. Germline CDR1 LNHDA, CDR2 SQIVND (reference sequence). Unmatched junction bases numbered 9, after V lost 8 bases and J lost 5 bases. The CDR3 runs 14 residues.

The V gene is TRBV2, the J gene TRBJ2-5; 10 nucleotides align to TRBD1. The CDR3 is 15 residues long. The J segment lost 3 bases and the V segment lost 5 bases, leaving 6 bases of the junction unmatched. Germline values: CDR1 SNHLY, CDR2 FYNNEI. CDR3: CASSPPGTGEETQYF. The CDR3 nucleotides read TGTGCCAGCAGTCCCCCCGGGACAGGGGAAGAGACCCAGTACTTC.

This chain uses TRBV11-3 with TRBJ1-2; no firm D call. Germline-derived CDR1 and CDR2 are SGHNT and YENEEA. The V gene lost 1 base and the J gene lost 5 bases, with 14 bases spanning the gap. CDR3 length: 15 residues. CDR3 DNA sequence: TGTGCCAGCAGCTTAGTAACAGAGCCGGAGTATGGCTACACCTTC. Translation gives CASSLVTEPEYGYTF. The full variable domain, in which reference TRBV11-3 and TRBJ1-2 provide the parts outside the CDR3, is EAGVVQSPRYKIIEKKQPVAFWCNPISGHNTLYWYLQNLGQGPELLIRYENEEAVDDSQLPKDRFSAERLKGVDSTLKIQPAELGDSAVYLCASSLVTEPEYGYTFGSGTRLTVV.

The V and J genes are TRBV19 and TRBJ1-5; TRBD1 aligns across 7 bases. With 9 bases clipped from V and 5 bases from J, the junction kept 4 bases outside the gene matches. This CDR3 spans 12 amino acids. Germline V CDR1 and CDR2: LNHDA, SQIVND (reference sequence). The CDR3 DNA is TGTGCCAGCCGACAGGGAGATCAGCCCCAGCATTTT. It translates to CASRQGDQPQHF.

Turning to this clone: The same CDR3 can be traced to other DNA sequences in this sample. The chain uses TRBV19 and TRBJ2-5; TRBD1 matches 7 bases. Germline V gene lookup returns CDR1 LNHDA and CDR2 SQIVND (reference sequence). The CDR3 has 13 amino acids. Trimming removed 8 bases from V and 1 base from J; junction bases left unmatched: 4. CDR3 protein: CASSGQLQETQYF. The CDR3 bases are TGTGCCAGTTCGGGACAGCTCCAAGAGACCCAGTACTTC.

This chain joins TRBV19 and TRBJ2-1, with 7 bases identical to TRBD2. Germline lookup yields CDR1 LNHDA and CDR2 SQIVND (reference sequence). V was pared by 3 bases and J by 6 bases, with 11 bases of the junction left unmatched. The CDR3 is made up of 16 amino acids. The CDR3 reads CASSMGRLARGNEQFF. CDR3 coding DNA: TGTGCCAGTAGTATGGGGCGACTAGCACGTGGCAATGAGCAGTTCTTC.

This clone was seen more than once but under ten times. Germline and junction disagree at one end, which may indicate a read error. V is TRBV6-8 and J is TRBJ1-1; weak D call: TRBD1 (6 bases). Germline lookup yields CDR1 MNHGY and CDR2 SAAAGT. The CDR3 consists of 13 residues. This CDR3 reads CASSYLGARGAFF. Here the CDR3 DNA reads TGTGCCAGCAGTTACTTGGGGGCGAGAGGAGCTTTTTTT.

In its sample, this clone was seen once. The chain carries TRBV19 and TRBJ2-3, with D perhaps matching TRBD2 (5 bases). CDR1 is LNHDA and CDR2 is SQIVND in the germline V gene (reference sequence). V was shortened by 4 bases and J by 5 bases, with 13 bases between the two germline ends. The CDR3 extends over 14 amino acids. The CDR3 loop is CASSTPGLEDTQYF. CDR3 sequence (DNA): TGTGCCAGTAGTACCCCTGGACTGGAAGATACGCAGTATTTT.

This clone was detected only a few times. The chain has TRBV6-8 and TRBJ1-5, with D tentatively TRBD1 (5 bases). CDR3 length: 14 amino acids. The germline V and J ends were trimmed by 6 bases and 0 bases, with 9 bases remaining between them. Germline V lookup: CDR1 MNHGY, CDR2 SAAAGT. As DNA, the CDR3 is TGTGCCAGCAGGGTCGGGGGTAGCAATCAGCCCCAGCATTTT. It is translated as CASRVGGSNQPQHF.

V gene TRBV19 combines with J gene TRBJ2-5, with D perhaps matching TRBD1 (6 bases). The CDR3 sequence is 16 residues long. V lost 5 bases and J lost 5, with 21 bases in between. CDR1 is LNHDA, CDR2 SQIVND, per germline (reference sequence). CDR3 protein: CASSPSAQGSGETQYF. The DNA for the CDR3 is TGTGCCAGTAGTCCCTCTGCACAGGGTTCGGGGGAGACCCAGTACTTC.

This chain connects TRBV2 to TRBJ1-2, with a possible D match to TRBD1 (6 bases). This CDR3 is built from 13 residues. Germline V lookup: CDR1 SNHLY, CDR2 FYNNEI. Trimming took 2 bases from V and 4 from J, leaving 8 bases between them. Here the CDR3 reads CASSETGPYGYTF. CDR3 DNA sequence: TGTGCCAGCAGTGAAACAGGGCCCTATGGCTACACCTTC. Using reference TRBV2 and TRBJ1-2 for the parts outside the CDR3, the full variable domain is EPEVTQTPSHQVTQMGQEVILRCVPISNHLYFYWYRQILGQKVEFLVSFYNNEISEKSEIFDDQFSVERPDGSNFTLKIRSTKLEDSAMYFCASSETGPYGYTFGSGTRLTVV.

The rearrangement uses TRBV5-1 and TRBJ1-4; possibly TRBD1 for D (5 bases). The germline gives CDR1 SGHRS, CDR2 YFSETQ. This CDR3 comprises 16 residues. Trimming stripped 5 bases from V and 0 bases from J, with 14 bases between. The CDR3 sequence: CASRIQAVATNEKLFF. DNA for the CDR3: TGCGCCAGCAGGATACAGGCGGTTGCAACTAATGAAAAACTGTTTTTT.

This rearrangement joins TRBV9 to TRBJ1-4; tentatively, D is TRBD1 (6 bases). Germline CDR1 SGDLS, CDR2 YYNGEE. V was clipped by 2 bases and J by 5 bases, with 13 bases between them. This CDR3 comprises 15 residues. The DNA of the CDR3 is TGTGCCAGCAGCGTCAGGGGTTCACCAAATGAAAAACTGTTTTTT. Its protein is CASSVRGSPNEKLFF.

This clone is medium-sized within its sample. The chain couples TRBV11-3 to TRBJ1-6; D perhaps matches TRBD1 (5 bases). This CDR3 contains 14 residues. Per germline, CDR1 SGHNT and CDR2 YENEEA. V lost 4 bases and J lost 5, with 9 bases in between. The CDR3 DNA reads TGTGCCAGCAGCTCTCCGACAGATAATTCACCCCTCCACTTT. Its protein product is CASSSPTDNSPLHF.

The V gene is TRBV10-2, the J gene TRBJ1-5; D unresolved. The CDR3 is made up of 15 amino acids. The germline V and J ends were trimmed by 0 bases and 4 bases, with 10 bases remaining between them. Per the germline V gene, CDR1 is WSHSY and CDR2 is SAAADI. In DNA, the CDR3 is TGCGCCAGCAGTGAGTCGTCGAAACAGAATCAGCCCCAGCATTTT. It yields the protein CASSESSKQNQPQHF.

The rearrangement links TRBV1 to TRBJ1-2. TRBV1 is assigned pseudogene status. The CDR3 is 14 residues long. The CDR3 reads CASSQDPRNYGYTF. CDR3 DNA: TGCGCCAGCAGCCAAGACCCGAGAAACTATGGCTACACCTTC.

The V gene is TRBV6-4, the J gene TRBJ1-1, with D unclear. This CDR3 region has 11 residues. CDR1 and CDR2 (germline): MRHNA, SNTAGT. Trimming shortened V by 0 bases and J by 7 bases, and 3 bases separated the two germline ends. The CDR3 coding sequence is TGTGCCAGCAGTGACTCGGGTGAAGCTTTCTTT. This translates into CASSDSGEAFF.

CDR3: CASRPKTSARQGTQYF. For the CDR3, the DNA is TGTGCCAGCAGACCAAAGACTAGTGCCCGCCAAGGTACGCAGTATTTT. J is TRBJ2-3 and V is TRBV6-8, with a tentative D call TRBD2 (6 bases). V was clipped by 6 bases and J by 8 bases, with 24 bases between them. This CDR3 has 16 amino acids. Germline CDR1 reads MNHGY; CDR2 reads SAAAGT.